A selection of T cell receptor beta chains follows, all from one sample in a study of OX40 agonist ivuxolimab in advanced cancers. TCRdb's table, derived via immunoSEQ multiplex PCR, lists solely in-frame clones and lacks some. The sample includes about 75,000 clones, over 85% of them seen just once. Material: CD4+ or CD8+ T cells sorted from blood, obtained in a trial of the OX40 agonist ivuxolimab. The receptors originated from an adult with an advanced solid tumor such as melanoma, head and neck, liver or kidney cancer. The CDR3 runs from the conserved cysteine through the conserved F or W. The order of the fields is CDR3 DNA, CDR3 protein, D gene, clone size, J gene, V gene. D genes are given only for firm matches. Clone sizes are given selectively: once, few, many, or a class where the clone is expanded.

TGCGCAAGTAGCGGGGCTAACACCGGGGAGCTGTTTTTT | CASSGANTGELFF | TRBD2 | - | TRBJ2-2 | TRBV4-3
TGCGCCAGCAGCCAAATGAACTTTGGCAATCAGCCCCAGCATTTT | CASSQMNFGNQPQHF | - | - | TRBJ1-5 | TRBV4-1
TGTGCCACCAGCAGAGAAGGAGGGGGGCACCCCTCCTACGAGCAGTACTTC | CATSREGGGHPSYEQYF | - | - | TRBJ2-7 | TRBV15
TGCGCCAGCAGCTTGATCGGGACTGCAGAGACCCAGTACTTC | CASSLIGTAETQYF | - | - | TRBJ2-5 | TRBV5-1
TGTGCCAGCAGCCCAATGGCGGGAAGAACCTACGAGCAGTACTTC | CASSPMAGRTYEQYF | - | - | TRBJ2-7 | TRBV7-2
TGTGCCATCAGTGAGTCGTCAGGGGCGCCCGGTGAAAAACTGTTTTTT | CAISESSGAPGEKLFF | - | - | TRBJ1-4 | TRBV10-3
TGTGCCAGCAGTTACGCGGGGGCAGCGGAGACCCAGTACTTC | CASSYAGAAETQYF | - | - | TRBJ2-5 | TRBV6-5
TGTGCCAGCAGCTACCCCAACTATGGCTACACCTTC | CASSYPNYGYTF | - | - | TRBJ1-2 | TRBV7-9
TGTGCCAGCGCGCCCACAACCGGGCCTCAGGGGAAGTACTTC | CASAPTTGPQGKYF | - | - | TRBJ2-5 | TRBV28
TGTGCCAGCAGTTCCCCTGGGGCTAGCGGGCAAGAGACCCAGTACTTC | CASSSPGASGQETQYF | TRBD2 | - | TRBJ2-5 | TRBV27
TGTGCCAGCTCACCCCAGGGTACTATCTCTGGAAACACCATATATTTT | CASSPQGTISGNTIYF | - | - | TRBJ1-3 | TRBV18
TGTGCCAGCAGAGGCGGAGTAATATTAGATACGCAGTATTTT | CASRGGVILDTQYF | - | - | TRBJ2-3 | TRBV28
TGTGCCAGCAGTTCCGCAGGGCTGAACACTGAAGCTTTCTTT | CASSSAGLNTEAFF | - | - | TRBJ1-1 | TRBV6-5
TGTGCCAGCAGTTTATTCCGGACATTCCTAAGATATGGCTACACCTTC | CASSLFRTFLRYGYTF | - | - | TRBJ1-2 | TRBV28
TGTGCCAGTAGTATGGGATACTCAAGCTCTGGAAACACCATATATTTT | CASSMGYSSSGNTIYF | - | - | TRBJ1-3 | TRBV19
TGCGCCAGCAGCCCTATTCCGGACAGCCAAGAGACCCAGTACTTC | CASSPIPDSQETQYF | - | - | TRBJ2-5 | TRBV5-1
TGTGCCTGGACCCTGGGGCCTGGCACCCTCCACTTT | CAWTLGPGTLHF | - | - | TRBJ1-6 | TRBV30
TGTGCCAGCAATTCTTGGGGGGTTATGGCCGGGGAGCTGTTTTTT | CASNSWGVMAGELFF | - | once | TRBJ2-2 | TRBV28
TGTGCCAGCAGTGGAATGAAAGGAGAGACCCAGTACTTC | CASSGMKGETQYF | - | - | TRBJ2-5 | TRBV2
TGTGCCAGCTCCCCAAGGAGTGCAGATACGCAGTATTTT | CASSPRSADTQYF | - | few | TRBJ2-3 | TRBV18
TGTGCCAGTAATGCGGCGACAGGGGAGGATTTTGTCTATGGCTACACCTTC | CASNAATGEDFVYGYTF | TRBD1 | - | TRBJ1-2 | TRBV19
TGTGCCAGTAGTATAGGGGCTGGGACCGGGGAGCTGTTTTTT | CASSIGAGTGELFF | - | once | TRBJ2-2 | TRBV19
TGTGCCAGCAGACACCTCTCTGGAAACACCATATATTTT | CASRHLSGNTIYF | - | - | TRBJ1-3 | TRBV11-2
TGTGCCAGCAGTGAAGCGGGACTAGCGGGAGAGGTCCCCCCCTACGAGCAGTACTTC | CASSEAGLAGEVPPYEQYF | TRBD2 | - | TRBJ2-7 | TRBV6-1
TGCAGTGCTCCGGTGGGAGACATTCAGTACTTC | CSAPVGDIQYF | - | - | TRBJ2-4 | TRBV20-1
TGCGCCAGCAGCCAAGAAACAGGCCCCTACGAGCAGTACTTC | CASSQETGPYEQYF | - | - | TRBJ2-7 | TRBV4-3
TGTGCCAGCTCACCAGATTCGACAGGGACCTATGAAAATGGCTACACCTTC | CASSPDSTGTYENGYTF | TRBD1 | - | TRBJ1-2 | TRBV18
TGTGCCAGCAGTTTTTGGGGACAGGGGAGCGGGCAGCCCCAGCATTTT | CASSFWGQGSGQPQHF | TRBD1 | once | TRBJ1-5 | TRBV27
TGTGCCAGCAGCTTAGGTACGCGGCAACCTTATGGCTACACCTTC | CASSLGTRQPYGYTF | - | - | TRBJ1-2 | TRBV7-2
TGTGCCAGCTCACCACCGATACCGACCTATGGCTACACCTTC | CASSPPIPTYGYTF | - | few | TRBJ1-2 | TRBV18
TGTGCCAGCAGTGAAGGACGCATAGGGGGCGGGGGTAATGAAAAACTGTTTTTT | CASSEGRIGGGGNEKLFF | TRBD1 | - | TRBJ1-4 | TRBV6-1
TGTGCCAGTCAAGACACTCCATTAAATCAGCCCCAGCATTTT | CASQDTPLNQPQHF | - | - | TRBJ1-5 | TRBV19
TGTGCCTGGAGTGCGGGGGGCTCCTACGAGCAGTACTTC | CAWSAGGSYEQYF | TRBD2 | - | TRBJ2-7 | TRBV30
TGTGCCAGCAGCCCAGCTTCGGGGCGGGGGGAAAAACTGTTTTTT | CASSPASGRGEKLFF | - | - | TRBJ1-4 | TRBV11-2
TGTGCCAGCAGCGTTTATAGCGGAGCGAACACCGGGGAGCTGTTTTTT | CASSVYSGANTGELFF | - | - | TRBJ2-2 | TRBV9
TGTGCCTGGGCGCGGGGAGGGGGATATGGCTACACCTTC | CAWARGGGYGYTF | - | - | TRBJ1-2 | TRBV30
TGTGCCAGCAGCGTAGGAGGCGGGGGCAGGGGGCGAGCTAACTATGGCTACACCTTC | CASSVGGGGRGRANYGYTF | TRBD1 | - | TRBJ1-2 | TRBV9
TGTGCCAGCAGTTTAACCCCCCTCAACAGGGGTGGGCAGCCCCAGCATTTT | CASSLTPLNRGGQPQHF | TRBD1 | - | TRBJ1-5 | TRBV27
TGCGCCAGCAGCCCGGACGGAAATCAGCCCCAGCATTTT | CASSPDGNQPQHF | - | few | TRBJ1-5 | TRBV5-1
TGTGCCAGTAGCGATCAGGGAAATAGCAATCAGCCCCAGCATTTT | CASSDQGNSNQPQHF | - | - | TRBJ1-5 | TRBV19
TGTGCCAGCACTCCGGAGGGGGTGAGGGTCTACAATGAGCAGTTCTTC | CASTPEGVRVYNEQFF | - | - | TRBJ2-1 | TRBV28